Below, one T cell receptor beta chain is given with its context. The antigen is not known. The entry originates in a study of cytomegalovirus exposure and HLA in healthy donors. Unrecorded immune exposures were likely, despite nominal health at sampling. The CDR3 runs 13 residues. The germline V and J ends were trimmed by 8 bases and 0 bases, with 8 bases remaining between them. Germline V gives CDR1 LNHDA, CDR2 SQIVND (reference sequence). PCR was performed using 60 Vbeta and 13 Jbeta primers. Authors' processing steps: Later analysis identified 65 million to 80 million unique TCR beta chains, about 10 million shared. Clones were sequenced by immunoSEQ multiplex PCR, and TCRdb holds only the in-frame ones, with some missing. The DNA was the basis for D and trimming; V, J and clone size are from that table. The repertoire holds some 85,000 clones, with 70% to 85% as singletons. Study-level points and caveats: Using the classifier, cytomegalovirus status was reportedly diagnosed with high specificity and sensitivity.

The sequenced sample was PBMCs. This chain uses TRBV19 with TRBJ2-1, with TRBD1 as a possible D gene (6 bases). This clonotype was sampled from a man aged 18 to 29 in good health and CMV-seronegative. The CDR3 region has the DNA TGTGCCAGTGGACAGAGCTCCTACAATGAGCAGTTCTTC. Protein product: CASGQSSYNEQFF.